A selection of T cell receptor beta chains follows, all from one sample in a study of spatial heterogeneity in lung cancer. TCRdb reprocessed the 5' RACE reads via MiXCR and lists one record per CDR3 protein. In the table there are 25,000 to 30,000 distinct CDR3 sequences, 7.1% of which are singletons. This specimen was lung tumor tissue, taken at surgery. These receptors were taken from a male donor with early-stage non-small cell lung cancer. Both conserved end residues are part of each CDR3. D genes are given only for firm matches. The size of a clone is reported for some rows only, either as once, few or many, or as a class for expanded clones.

J gene,D gene,clone size,CDR3 length,V gene,CDR3 protein,CDR3 DNA
TRBJ2-2,-,-,14,TRBV10-2,CASKGDTNTGELFF,TGCGCCAGCAAAGGGGACACTAACACCGGGGAGCTGTTTTTT
TRBJ1-1,-,many,15,TRBV5-5,CASSLDLNANTEAFF,TGTGCCAGCAGCTTGGATTTAAACGCGAACACTGAAGCTTTCTTT
TRBJ2-1,TRBD1,many,15,TRBV7-6,CASSTQGALRNEQFF,TGTGCCAGCAGCACACAGGGGGCGCTAAGGAATGAGCAGTTCTTC
TRBJ2-3,-,many,12,TRBV12-3/TRBV12-4,CASSLRGDTQYF,TGTGCCAGCAGCTTAAGAGGCGATACGCAGTATTTT
TRBJ2-6,-,many,13,TRBV4-2,CASRDFGANVLTF,TGTGCCAGCAGGGACTTTGGGGCCAACGTCCTGACTTTC
TRBJ1-1,-,many,13,TRBV6-5,CASGLPGGTEAFF,TGTGCCAGCGGTCTCCCCGGGGGCACTGAAGCTTTCTTT
TRBJ1-6,-,-,14,TRBV5-1,CASTLQTGESPLHF,TGCGCCAGCACCTTGCAGACGGGGGAATCACCCCTCCACTTT
TRBJ2-6,-,many,17,TRBV4-1,CASSLRGDYSGANVLTF,TGCGCCAGCAGCCTCAGGGGCGACTACTCTGGGGCCAACGTCCTGACTTTC
TRBJ2-2,-,-,14,TRBV7-9,CASSPPWGTGELFF,TGTGCCAGCAGCCCTCCTTGGGGCACCGGGGAGCTGTTTTTT
TRBJ2-5,-,-,15,TRBV7-2,CASSLLRGREETQYF,TGTGCCAGCAGCTTACTCAGGGGGCGGGAGGAGACCCAGTACTTC
TRBJ1-1,-,few,13,TRBV28,CASSLSIRAKAFF,TGTGCCAGCAGTTTATCAATCAGGGCTAAAGCTTTCTTT
TRBJ2-5,TRBD1,many,15,TRBV10-3,CAISPGTGYQETQYF,TGTGCCATCAGTCCAGGGACAGGGTACCAAGAGACCCAGTACTTC
TRBJ2-5,-,-,12,TRBV7-2,CASSLGPGSQYF,TGTGCCAGCAGCTTAGGCCCCGGGTCCCAGTACTTC
TRBJ2-2,-,large,15,TRBV15,CATSSLEGEAGELFF,TGTGCCACCAGCAGCTTGGAAGGGGAGGCCGGGGAGCTGTTTTTT
TRBJ1-2,-,many,15,TRBV7-9,CASSLEYQAAYGYTF,TGTGCCAGCAGCTTAGAATATCAGGCGGCCTATGGCTACACCTTC
TRBJ2-5,TRBD2,many,14,TRBV6-2/TRBV6-3,CASSYSSGGQTQYF,TGTGCCAGCAGTTACTCGAGCGGGGGTCAGACCCAGTACTTC
TRBJ2-3,-,many,15,TRBV7-2,CASSLRTGPTDTQYF,TGTGCCAGCAGCTTACGGACGGGGCCCACAGATACGCAGTATTTT
TRBJ2-7,-,many,14,TRBV6-2/TRBV6-3,CASSYSTKTYEQYF,TGTGCCAGCAGTTACTCGACAAAAACCTACGAGCAGTACTTC
TRBJ2-1,-,many,12,TRBV2,CASHFSGSNQFF,TGTGCCAGCCACTTCTCGGGGAGTAATCAGTTCTTC
TRBJ1-5,-,many,17,TRBV3-1,CASSQHLPFDSNQPQHF,TGTGCCAGCAGCCAGCACCTGCCGTTTGATAGCAATCAGCCCCAGCATTTT
TRBJ1-6,-,many,16,TRBV5-6,CASSFVSGQGNSPLHF,TGTGCCAGCAGCTTTGTCTCCGGGCAGGGGAATTCACCCCTCCACTTT
TRBJ2-1,-,few,14,TRBV5-4,CASSLGTSYNEQFF,TGTGCCAGCAGCTTGGGGACCTCCTACAATGAGCAGTTCTTC
TRBJ2-5,TRBD1,few,14,TRBV5-6,CASSTTGFRETQYF,TGTGCCAGCAGCACGACAGGGTTTAGGGAGACCCAGTACTTC
TRBJ2-5,-,many,13,TRBV20-1,CSARQRGQETQYF,TGCAGTGCTAGACAGAGAGGCCAAGAGACCCAGTACTTC
TRBJ2-1,TRBD2,many,16,TRBV4-2,CASSQKLAGGPGEQFF,TGTGCCAGCAGCCAAAAACTAGCGGGGGGGCCGGGTGAGCAGTTCTTC
TRBJ2-7,-,-,13,TRBV7-8,CASSSLGSYEQYF,TGTGCCAGCAGCTCCTTGGGGTCCTACGAGCAGTACTTC
TRBJ2-7,-,many,13,TRBV20-1,CSARLSSAYEQYF,TGCAGTGCTAGATTGTCCAGTGCCTACGAGCAGTACTTC
TRBJ2-3,TRBD2,many,16,TRBV18,CASSPPGGAGTDTQYF,TGTGCCAGCTCACCACCCGGGGGGGCCGGAACAGATACGCAGTATTTT
TRBJ2-7,TRBD1,many,15,TRBV24-1,CATSDPGQGTYEQYF,TGTGCCACCAGTGATCCCGGACAGGGTACCTACGAGCAGTACTTC
TRBJ2-4,-,many,13,TRBV5-1,CASSLAGSDIQYF,TGCGCCAGCAGCTTGGCCGGGTCAGACATTCAGTACTTC
TRBJ2-3,-,-,15,TRBV7-6,CASSLVSGPGIAQYF,TGTGCCAGCAGCCTCGTCTCGGGGCCGGGGATCGCGCAGTATTTT
TRBJ2-5,-,many,16,TRBV12-3/TRBV12-4,CASSLTPPGNQETQYF,TGTGCCAGCAGTTTAACCCCACCGGGCAACCAAGAGACCCAGTACTTC
TRBJ2-3,-,few,17,TRBV18,CASSPARTVKNTDTQYF,TGTGCCAGCTCACCCGCCCGGACAGTTAAGAACACAGATACGCAGTATTTT